Below, 27 T cell receptor beta chains from the same sample are listed, as sequenced in a study of tumor-infiltrating lymphocytes in primary liver carcinoma. From 500 ng total RNA, TCR beta cDNA was generated with a primer in the constant region. The TCR beta library was amplified through three nested multiplex PCR rounds in a modified ARM-PCR procedure. Amplification in the first two PCR rounds was performed using TRBV1-TRBV30 forward primers and a C-beta reverse primer for 9 to 11 cycles each. MiXCR was run by TCRdb on the multiplex PCR reads, yielding one entry per CDR3 protein. The sample records fewer than 250,000 distinct CDR3 sequences, approximately 64% being singletons. Germline DNA was also extracted, while the blood RNA originated from unsorted whole blood. Sequenced input: peripheral blood. The receptors derive from a woman aged 60-70 years with primary liver carcinoma and hepatitis B virus infection.

The chain joins TRBV5-6 to TRBJ2-5; TRBD1 is a possible D gene (6 bases). There are 19 residues in the CDR3. V was trimmed by 3 bases and J by 2 bases, leaving 26 bases between them. Germline lookup yields CDR1 SGHDT and CDR2 YYEEEE. The CDR3: CASSSTGTSDASSQETQYF. CDR3 nucleotide sequence: TGTGCCAGCAGCTCCACCGGGACATCCGATGCTAGTTCACAAGAGACCCAGTACTTC.

On this clonotype itself: A read error may account for a junction end that differs from germline. The genes are TRBV11-2 and TRBJ2-2; TRBD2 might be the D (6 bases). This CDR3 is built from 16 residues. Per germline, CDR1 SGHAT and CDR2 FQNNGV. The CDR3 DNA reads TGTACCAGCAGCTTAGAATCGCGGGAGAACACCGGGGAGCTGTTTTTT. Protein sequence: CTSSLESRENTGELFF.

This chain links TRBV6-5 with TRBJ2-1; the match to TRBD2 covers 7 bases. Germline CDR1 reads MNHEY; CDR2 reads SVGAGI. The CDR3 is 12 amino acids. The CDR3 coding sequence is TGTATCAGCAGTCAAGGAGTAGCGGGGCAGTTCTTC. This translates into CISSQGVAGQFF.

The chain uses TRBV5-4 and TRBJ1-2; tentatively, D is TRBD1 (6 bases). V was clipped by 4 bases and J by 6 bases, with 13 bases between them. Germline V CDR1 and CDR2: SGHNT, YYREEE (reference sequence). The CDR3 has 13 amino acids. This chain's CDR3 is CASSRGNRDGYTF. The CDR3 DNA follows: TGTGCCAGCAGCCGAGGGAACAGGGATGGCTACACCTTC.

This clonotype was seen at least ten times. V usage is TRBV6-5 and J usage is TRBJ2-7; TRBD2 agrees at 10 bases. The CDR3 is made up of 13 amino acids. Trimming removed 6 bases from V and 4 bases from J; junction bases left unmatched: 3. Germline V gene data show CDR1 as MNHEY and CDR2 as SVGAGI. In DNA, the CDR3 is TGTGCCAGCAGACTAGCGGGAAGATACGAGCAGTACTTC. This gives the protein CASRLAGRYEQYF.

The chain uses TRBV7-9 and TRBJ2-7; TRBD1 aligns across 10 bases. V lost 5 bases to trimming and J lost 3 bases; unmatched junction nucleotides: 7. There are 15 residues in the CDR3. Germline assignment: CDR1 SEHNR and CDR2 FQNEAQ (reference sequence). The CDR3 DNA reads as TGTGCCAGCAGCCTGACCGGGACAGGGGTCTACGAGCAGTACTTC. Its translation: CASSLTGTGVYEQYF.

This clonotype appeared many times. The gene calls are TRBV10-1 and TRBJ2-1; tentative D call: TRBD2 (6 bases). CDR3 length: 14 residues. V lost 3 bases and J 3 bases, leaving 9 bases between the germline ends. Per germline, CDR1 WNHNN and CDR2 SYGVQD (reference sequence). This chain's CDR3 is CASSDTGDYNEQFF. CDR3 nucleotides: TGCGCCAGCAGTGATACGGGGGACTACAATGAGCAGTTCTTC.

The count of this clonotype is one. A much larger clonotype is one base distant, so this may be a read error. This sequence joins TRBV29-1 and TRBJ2-2; a possible D gene is TRBD1 (6 bases). Germline V CDR1 and CDR2: SQVTM, ANQGSEA. The CDR3 has 15 residues. The CDR3 sequence is CSIEEGGSDTGELFF. CDR3 in DNA: TGCAGCATTGAAGAAGGGGGTAGTGACACCGGGGAGCTGTTTTTT.

With respect to this clonotype: The junction differs from germline at one of its ends, possibly a read error. The chain carries TRBV5-1 and TRBJ2-4; D could derive from TRBD1 or TRBD2 (7 bases each). This CDR3 has 16 residues. Germline V CDR1 and CDR2: SGHRS, YFSETQ. The DNA of the CDR3 is TGCGCCAGCAGCTTGGAGGCAGGGGGGGCCAAGAACATTCAGTACTTC. Translated: CASSLEAGGAKNIQYF.

In regard to this clonotype: Just one base apart from a much larger clone, this may be a read error. V usage is TRBV10-2 and J usage is TRBJ2-7, with 10 bases matching TRBD2. The CDR3 is 14 amino acids. Germline CDR1 WSHSY, CDR2 SAAADI. With V trimmed by 7 bases and J by 6 bases, 9 bases remained unmatched. This CDR3 is CASTVKAGGFEQYF. Written as DNA, the CDR3 is TGCGCCAGCACTGTGAAAGCGGGAGGGTTCGAGCAGTACTTC.

Remarks on this clonotype: A much larger clone lies a single base off, so this may be a read error. The genes are TRBV4-1 and TRBJ2-3, with unresolved D. This CDR3 has 13 residues. Looked up from germline, CDR1 is MGHRA and CDR2 is YSYEKL. Between the trimmed V and J ends, which lost 0 bases and 9 bases, there was a span of 10 bases. The CDR3 DNA is TGCGCCAGCAGCCAAGAAAGTGATACGACGCAGTATTTT. It translates to CASSQESDTTQYF.

Comment on this clonotype: A much larger clone differs by one base, so this may be a read error. The chain recombines TRBV6-5 with TRBJ2-3, with D perhaps TRBD2 (5 bases). CDR3 size: 18 residues. Trimming cost V 2 bases and J 0 bases, with 18 bases left between them. CDR1 MNHEY and CDR2 SVGAGI come from the germline V gene. In DNA, the CDR3 is TGTGCCAGCAGTTACCCCCTCACGGGGTCGGGGAGCACAGATACGCAGTATTTT. It is translated as CASSYPLTGSGSTDTQYF.

This clonotype was observed once. This may stem from a read error, because a much larger clone lies one nucleotide away. This chain uses TRBV10-3 with TRBJ2-5; maybe TRBD2 (5 bases). Germline CDR1 ENHRY, CDR2 SYGVKD. CDR3 size: 15 residues. CDR3 nucleotide sequence: TGTGCCATCAGTGGGGCCCCGCCCTTGGGAGAGATCCAGTACTTC. Protein: CAISGAPPLGEIQYF.

Regarding this clonotype: A much more abundant neighbour one base away suggests this may be a read error. Because the CDR3 is missing its conserved closing phenylalanine or tryptophan, this is likely a read error. The chain joins TRBV12-3 or TRBV12-4 to TRBJ1-2, with 12 bases lining up with TRBD1. This CDR3 spans 17 amino acids. J lost 4 bases, V lost 3 bases, and 9 bases had no gene match. The CDR3 protein is CASSFGTGGFGGYGYTL. The CDR3 region has the DNA TGTGCCAGCAGTTTTGGGACAGGGGGCTTCGGAGGCTATGGCTACACCTTA.

The count of this clonotype is one. A much more abundant neighbour one base away suggests this may be a read error. This chain uses TRBV29-1 with TRBJ1-1; D perhaps matches TRBD1 (5 bases). The CDR3 has 15 amino acids. Germline V gene data show CDR1 as SQVTM and CDR2 as ANQGSEA. The CDR3 DNA reads as TGCAACGTTGAAGAGCGGGGGTGGGGGAACACTGAAGCTTTCTTT. Translated, it gives CNVEERGWGNTEAFF.

Comments on this clonotype: Sequence at one end of the junction differs from germline and may be a read error. The V and J genes are TRBV28 and TRBJ1-1; D gene ambiguous. The germline V gene encodes CDR1 MDHEN and CDR2 SYDVKM. This CDR3 region has 13 residues. CDR3 region: CVSRGFSRTEAFF. As DNA, the CDR3 is TGTGTCAGCAGAGGGTTTTCGCGAACTGAAGCTTTCTTT.

Concerning this clonotype itself: One base away lies a much larger clone, so this may be a sequencing read error. The chain has TRBV12-5 and TRBJ2-1; D might be TRBD2 (7 bases). Trimming took off 0 bases at V and 6 bases at J, with 15 bases between the two ends. The CDR3 runs 16 residues. CDR1 is LGHNT, CDR2 FRNRAP, per germline. CDR3: CASGLVGGGPFNEQFF. Written as DNA, the CDR3 is TGTGCTAGTGGTTTGGTAGGGGGAGGGCCATTCAATGAGCAGTTCTTC.

As concerns this clonotype: At one end the junction does not follow the germline gene, possibly because of a read error. The genes are TRBV11-2 and TRBJ2-3; 8 bases are shared with TRBD2. The CDR3 has 15 residues. Germline V gene lookup returns CDR1 SGHAT and CDR2 FQNNGV. CDR3 DNA sequence: TGTGTCAGCAGCTTAATGCGGGGGGACACAGATACGAAGTATTTT. Protein product: CVSSLMRGDTDTKYF.

Details on this clonotype: A much larger clone differs from this one at a single base, so this may be a read error. The chain employs TRBV12-3 or TRBV12-4 and TRBJ2-7; 13 bases map to TRBD2. The CDR3 covers 20 residues. The J segment lost 4 bases and the V segment lost 5 bases, leaving 20 bases of the junction unmatched. The CDR3 loop is CASSTLGLAGESTIEYEQYF. For the CDR3, the DNA is TGTGCCAGCAGTACCCTAGGACTAGCGGGAGAGTCGACAATAGAATACGAGCAGTACTTC.

This clonotype is a singleton in its sample. One base away lies a much larger clone, so this may be a sequencing read error. V usage is TRBV12-3 or TRBV12-4 and J usage is TRBJ2-1; D not resolved. Trimming took 1 base from V and 3 from J, leaving 10 bases between them. The CDR3 length is 15 residues. Written as DNA, the CDR3 is TGTGCCAGCAGTTTAGGCTCGGTACTCTACAATGAGCAGTTCTTC. It yields the protein CASSLGSVLYNEQFF.

Comments on this clonotype: Since a much larger clone is just one base distant, this may be a read error. The CDR3 DNA sequence: TGTGCCAGCGGCGGGCGTGAGACAGCAGCCCTACTAGCCAAAAACATTCAGTACTTC. This gives the protein CASGGRETAALLAKNIQYF. The chain has TRBV12-3 or TRBV12-4 and TRBJ2-4; D tentatively fits TRBD1 or TRBD2 (5 bases each). The length of the CDR3 is 19 residues. V was cut by 8 bases and J by 0 bases, with 26 bases left in between.

V usage is TRBV30 and J usage is TRBJ2-1; 11 nucleotides align to TRBD2. The germline V gene encodes CDR1 GTSNPN and CDR2 SVGIG (reference sequence). V trimming: 2 bases; J trimming: 0 bases; junction bases outside the gene matches: 12. The CDR3 consists of 19 residues. As DNA, the CDR3 is TGTGCCTGGAGTTTGCACCTACTAGCGGGAGCTAGCTCCTACAATGAGCAGTTCTTC. Its protein product is CAWSLHLLAGASSYNEQFF.

A word on this clonotype: An end of the junction differs from the germline gene, which may be a read error. V usage is TRBV12-3 or TRBV12-4 and J usage is TRBJ2-6; D gene uncertain. CDR3 length: 15 residues. The CDR3 sequence is CDSSLRRAGANVLTF. CDR3 in DNA: TGTGACAGCAGTTTACGGAGAGCTGGGGCCAACGTCCTGACTTTC.

Concerning this clonotype itself: An end of the junction differs from the germline gene, which may be a read error. This sequence joins TRBV11-2 and TRBJ2-7; 8 bases line up with TRBD2. CDR3 length: 15 amino acids. Germline V CDR1 and CDR2: SGHAT, FQNNGV. CDR3 region: CVSSLDRGLVPEHYF. For the CDR3, the DNA is TGTGTCAGCAGCTTAGATAGGGGACTAGTTCCCGAGCACTACTTT. The variable domain in full, completed from reference TRBV11-2 and TRBJ2-7, reads EAGVAQSPRYKIIEKRQSVAFWCNPISGHATLYWYQQILGQGPKLLIQFQNNGVVDDSQLPKDRFSAERLKGVDSTLKIQPAKLEDSAVYLCVSSLDRGLVPEHYFGPGTRLTVT.

Turning to this clonotype: Germline is not matched at one junction end, which may reflect a read error. The chain recombines TRBV11-2 with TRBJ2-7, with D tentatively TRBD1 or TRBD2 (6 bases each). The CDR3 runs 14 residues. Germline CDR1 reads SGHAT; CDR2 reads FQNNGV. CDR3: CASRPPPGASEHYF. CDR3 nucleotide sequence: TGTGCCAGCAGGCCCCCTCCAGGGGCTAGCGAGCACTACTTC.

This clonotype was seen a few times. A single base separates this from a much larger clone, so it may be a read error. No conserved phenylalanine or tryptophan is present at the end of the CDR3, so a read error is the likely explanation. The chain combines TRBV4-1 with TRBJ2-7; D is unclear. V gave up 3 bases and J gave up 6 bases, with 6 bases separating them. Per the germline V gene, CDR1 is MGHRA and CDR2 is YSYEKL. This CDR3 has 11 residues. The CDR3 DNA sequence: TGCGCCAGCAGCCAGAAGTCCGAGCAGTACCTC. Translated, it gives CASSQKSEQYL.

Of note for this clonotype: Since the CDR3 does not end with the conserved phenylalanine or tryptophan, this likely comes from a read error. The V call is TRBV11-3, the J call TRBJ2-3; possible D gene TRBD1, 6 bases. This CDR3 region has 15 residues. Per the germline V gene, CDR1 is SGHNT and CDR2 is YENEEA. The CDR3 region is CVSSEGDTHTDTQYS. In DNA, the CDR3 is TGTGTCAGCAGCGAAGGGGACACCCACACAGATACGCAGTATTCT.